This T cell receptor beta chain was captured in a study of regulatory T cells in long-lasting Graves disease. Time point described: newly diagnosed GD, antithyroid drugs for less than 3 months. Extracted PBMC RNA gave rise to the TCR library. Germline CDR1 ENHRY, CDR2 SYGVKD. This CDR3 is 17 amino acids long. Researchers made TCR beta libraries by using iRepertoire HTBI primers and running Arm-PCR on CDR3 regions. MiXCR, applied by TCRdb to the multiplex PCR reads, yields one record per CDR3 protein. The sample consists of about 460,000 distinct CDR3 sequences, 14% of them appearing once. This clonotype was found a few times. Compared with germline, one end of the junction differs, possibly owing to a read error. The same data also went into a second study, on T cells in Graves' hyperthyroidism and ophthalmopathy.

This sequence originates from a woman aged 45-60 years with Graves disease. The chain recombines TRBV10-3 with TRBJ2-2, with D possibly called TRBD1 or TRBD2 (5 bases each). The sequencing used peripheral blood mononuclear cells (PBMCs), collected at new diagnosis, from a patient treated with antithyroid drugs. The CDR3 DNA reads as TGTGCCAGCAGTGTCCTCGGTGGGGGTTCGAACACCGGGGAGCTGTTTTTT. The encoded protein is CASSVLGGGSNTGELFF.